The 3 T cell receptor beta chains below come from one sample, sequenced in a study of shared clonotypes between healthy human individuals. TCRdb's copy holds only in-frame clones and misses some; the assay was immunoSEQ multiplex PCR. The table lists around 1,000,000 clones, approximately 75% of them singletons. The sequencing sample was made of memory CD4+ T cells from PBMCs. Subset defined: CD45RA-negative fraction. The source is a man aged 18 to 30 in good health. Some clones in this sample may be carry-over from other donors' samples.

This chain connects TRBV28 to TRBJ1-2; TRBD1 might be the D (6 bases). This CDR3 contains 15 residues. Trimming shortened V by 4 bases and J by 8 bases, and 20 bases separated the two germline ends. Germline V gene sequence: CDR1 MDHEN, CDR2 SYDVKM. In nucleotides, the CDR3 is TGTGCCAGCAGTTCTTCCAAACGGGGGGCAGGCGGCTACACCTTC. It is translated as CASSSSKRGAGGYTF.

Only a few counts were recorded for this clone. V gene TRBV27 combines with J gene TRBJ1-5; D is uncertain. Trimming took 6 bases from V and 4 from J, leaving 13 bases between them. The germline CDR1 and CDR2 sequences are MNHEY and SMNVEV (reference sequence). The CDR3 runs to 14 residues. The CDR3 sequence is CASSRDGLNQPQHF. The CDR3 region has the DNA TGTGCCAGCAGCCGTGACGGCCTAAATCAGCCCCAGCATTTT.

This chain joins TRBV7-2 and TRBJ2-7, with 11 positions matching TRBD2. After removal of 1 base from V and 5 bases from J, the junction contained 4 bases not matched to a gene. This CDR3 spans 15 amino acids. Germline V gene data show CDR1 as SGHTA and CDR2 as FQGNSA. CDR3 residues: CASSLGLAGGDEQYF. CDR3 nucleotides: TGTGCCAGCAGCTTAGGGCTAGCGGGAGGAGACGAGCAGTACTTC.